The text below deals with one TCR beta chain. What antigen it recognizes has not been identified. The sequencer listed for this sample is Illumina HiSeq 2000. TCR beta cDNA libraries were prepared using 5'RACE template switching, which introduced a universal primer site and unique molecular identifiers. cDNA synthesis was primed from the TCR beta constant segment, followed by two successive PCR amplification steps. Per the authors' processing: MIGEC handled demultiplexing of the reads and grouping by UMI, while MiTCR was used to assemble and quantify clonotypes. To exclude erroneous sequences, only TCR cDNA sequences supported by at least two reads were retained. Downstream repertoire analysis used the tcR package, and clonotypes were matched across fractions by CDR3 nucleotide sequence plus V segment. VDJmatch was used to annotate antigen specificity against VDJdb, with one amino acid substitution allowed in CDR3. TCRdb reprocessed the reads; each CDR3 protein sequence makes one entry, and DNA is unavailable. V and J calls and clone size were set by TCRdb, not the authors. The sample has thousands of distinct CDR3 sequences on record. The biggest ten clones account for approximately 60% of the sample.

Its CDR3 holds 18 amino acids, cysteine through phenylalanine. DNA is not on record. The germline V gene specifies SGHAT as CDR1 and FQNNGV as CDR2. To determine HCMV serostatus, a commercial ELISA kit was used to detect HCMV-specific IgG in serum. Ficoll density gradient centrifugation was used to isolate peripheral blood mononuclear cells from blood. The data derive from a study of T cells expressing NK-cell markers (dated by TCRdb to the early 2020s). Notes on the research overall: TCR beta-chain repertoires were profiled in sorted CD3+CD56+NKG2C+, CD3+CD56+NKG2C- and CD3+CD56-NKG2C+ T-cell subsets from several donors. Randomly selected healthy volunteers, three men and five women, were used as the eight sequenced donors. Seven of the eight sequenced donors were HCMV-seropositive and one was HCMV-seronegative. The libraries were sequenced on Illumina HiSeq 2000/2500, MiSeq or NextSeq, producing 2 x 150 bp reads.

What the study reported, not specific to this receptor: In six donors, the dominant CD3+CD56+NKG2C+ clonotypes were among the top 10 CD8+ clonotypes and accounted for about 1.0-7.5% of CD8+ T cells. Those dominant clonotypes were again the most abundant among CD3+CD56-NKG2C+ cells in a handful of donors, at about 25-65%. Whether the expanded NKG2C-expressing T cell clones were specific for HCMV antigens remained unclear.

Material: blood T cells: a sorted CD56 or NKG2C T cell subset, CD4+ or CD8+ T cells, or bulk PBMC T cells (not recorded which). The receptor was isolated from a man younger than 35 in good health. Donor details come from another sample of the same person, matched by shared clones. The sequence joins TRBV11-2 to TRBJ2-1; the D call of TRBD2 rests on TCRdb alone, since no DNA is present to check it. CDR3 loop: CASSALGTSGRFLNEQFF.